The present T cell receptor (beta chain) was sequenced within a study of blood T cell repertoires in COVID-19. Authors' data handling: Estimation of nucleated cell counts relied on the amplification of reference gene primers. Method: immunoSEQ multiplex PCR; TCRdb's copy keeps in-frame clones and lacks some. That table supplies the V and J calls and clone size; D and trimming were determined from the DNA. The repertoire holds 140,000 or so clones, with roughly three quarters as singletons. Unmatched junction bases numbered 3, after V lost 4 bases and J lost 1 base. CDR1 is SGDLS, CDR2 YYNGEE, per germline. The CDR3 contains 14 residues.

The clonotype comes from a woman aged 55-70 years with acute or convalescent COVID-19. The sequenced sample was peripheral blood. V and J are TRBV9 and TRBJ2-3; 7 nucleotides agree with TRBD2. The CDR3 here is CASSYRGGTDTQYF. CDR3 in DNA: TGTGCCAGCAGCTATCGGGGGGGCACAGATACGCAGTATTTT.